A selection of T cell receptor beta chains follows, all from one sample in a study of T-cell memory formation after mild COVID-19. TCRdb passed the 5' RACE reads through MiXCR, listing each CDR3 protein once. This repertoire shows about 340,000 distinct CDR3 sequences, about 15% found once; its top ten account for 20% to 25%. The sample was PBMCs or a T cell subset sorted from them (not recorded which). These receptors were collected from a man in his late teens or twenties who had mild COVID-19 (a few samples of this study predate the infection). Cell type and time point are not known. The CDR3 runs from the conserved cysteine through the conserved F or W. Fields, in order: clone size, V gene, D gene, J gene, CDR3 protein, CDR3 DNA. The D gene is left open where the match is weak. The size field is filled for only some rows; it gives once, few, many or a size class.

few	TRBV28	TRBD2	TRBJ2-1	CASDGGGRHEQFF	TGTGCCAGCGACGGCGGGGGGCGTCATGAGCAGTTCTTC
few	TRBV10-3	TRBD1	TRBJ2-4	CATSPTTGLGNIQYF	TGTGCCACAAGCCCGACGACAGGGCTAGGAAACATTCAGTACTTC
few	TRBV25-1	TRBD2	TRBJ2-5	CASLGTSSLETQYF	TGTGCCAGCCTCGGGACTAGCTCGTTGGAGACCCAGTACTTC
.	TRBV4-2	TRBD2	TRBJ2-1	CASSQERGVDNEQFF	TGTGCCAGCAGCCAGGAGCGGGGGGTCGACAATGAGCAGTTCTTC
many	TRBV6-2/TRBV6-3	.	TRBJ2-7	CASSYRDNYEQYF	TGTGCCAGCAGTTACCGGGACAACTACGAGCAGTACTTC
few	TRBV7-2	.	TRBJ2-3	CASSLRRGTQYF	TGTGCCAGCAGCTTACGGAGGGGAACGCAGTATTTT
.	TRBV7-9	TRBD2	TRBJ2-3	CASSSGGGVEDTQYF	TGTGCCAGCAGCTCCGGCGGGGGGGTTGAAGATACGCAGTATTTT
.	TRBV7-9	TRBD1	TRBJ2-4	CASSSPGQGENIQYF	TGTGCCAGCAGCTCCCCGGGACAGGGGGAAAACATTCAGTACTTC
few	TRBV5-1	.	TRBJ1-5	CASSLEGFQPQHF	TGCGCCAGCAGCTTGGAGGGGTTCCAGCCCCAGCATTTT
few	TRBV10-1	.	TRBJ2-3	CASSEPGRTDTQYF	TGCGCCAGCAGTGAGCCAGGGCGGACAGATACGCAGTATTTT
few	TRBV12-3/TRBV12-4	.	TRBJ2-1	CASSFAVPYNEQFF	TGTGCCAGCAGTTTCGCTGTTCCCTACAATGAGCAGTTCTTC
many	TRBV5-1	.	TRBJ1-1	CASSLRTGTEAFF	TGCGCCAGCAGCTTGCGCACAGGGACTGAAGCTTTCTTT
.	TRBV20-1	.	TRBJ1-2	CSARGPGLDYGYTF	TGCAGTGCTAGAGGGCCGGGGCTGGACTATGGCTACACCTTC
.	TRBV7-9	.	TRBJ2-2	CASSLMQASGELFF	TGTGCCAGCAGCTTAATGCAGGCATCGGGGGAGCTGTTTTTT
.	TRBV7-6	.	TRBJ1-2	CASSSWGVSGYTF	TGTGCCAGCAGCTCCTGGGGGGTTAGTGGCTACACCTTC
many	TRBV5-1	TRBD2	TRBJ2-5	CASSLGLAGKETQYF	TGCGCCAGCAGCTTGGGACTAGCGGGGAAAGAGACCCAGTACTTC
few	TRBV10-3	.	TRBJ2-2	CAISDSSPAGELFF	TGTGCCATCAGTGACAGTTCGCCTGCCGGGGAGCTGTTTTTT
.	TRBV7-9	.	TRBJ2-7	CASSSLTVSYEQYF	TGTGCCAGCAGCTCATTGACAGTGTCCTACGAGCAGTACTTC
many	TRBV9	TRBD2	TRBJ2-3	CASSEGGGTDTQYF	TGTGCCAGCTCCGAGGGCGGGGGTACAGATACGCAGTATTTT
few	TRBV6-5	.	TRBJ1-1	CASVGPFREAFF	TGTGCCAGCGTGGGACCCTTCAGGGAAGCTTTCTTT
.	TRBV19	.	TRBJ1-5	CASRPRGGNSPQHF	TGTGCCAGTAGGCCCCGTGGGGGAAATTCGCCCCAGCATTTT
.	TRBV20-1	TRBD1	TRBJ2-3	CSGRTGSTDTQYF	TGCAGTGGCCGGACAGGGTCGACAGATACGCAGTATTTT
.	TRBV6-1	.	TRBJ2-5	CASAGRGFQETQYF	TGTGCCAGCGCCGGCAGGGGATTCCAAGAGACCCAGTACTTC
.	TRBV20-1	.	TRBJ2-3	CSALGGPRAAPQYF	TGCAGTGCCCTTGGGGGACCTAGGGCGGCCCCGCAGTATTTT
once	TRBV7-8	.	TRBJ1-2	CASSPEVYGYTF	TGTGCCAGCAGCCCGGAAGTCTATGGCTACACCTTC
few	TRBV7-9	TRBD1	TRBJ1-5	CASRIGQGRVSNQPQHF	TGTGCCAGCAGAATAGGACAGGGGAGGGTTAGCAATCAGCCCCAGCATTTT
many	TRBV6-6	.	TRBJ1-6	CASSYSELDRSPLHF	TGTGCCAGCAGTTACTCGGAGTTAGATAGGTCACCCCTCCACTTT